This T cell receptor beta chain comes out of a study of shared clonotypes between healthy human individuals. Study background: Every donor yielded three CD4 naive, three CD4 memory, two CD8 naive and one CD8 memory plate.

Using immunoSEQ multiplex PCR, the repertoire was profiled, and TCRdb retains in-frame clones only, with some absent. The table lists fewer than 1.4 million clones, around three quarters of them singletons, with more than 0.55% in the top ten. As for this clone: Its target is not known.

CDR3 length equals 17 residues. The V gene lost 2 bases and the J gene lost 2 bases, with 16 bases spanning the gap. Germline values: CDR1 SGDLS, CDR2 YYNGEE. Donors, without exception, were Caucasian adults residing in Nashville, Tennessee. General study findings and limits: Having only a few donors restricted how much genetic and exposure-history diversity was captured. Sharing across four donors was highest in naive CD4 (around 5%) and lowest in memory CD8 (about 0.4%).

V is TRBV9 and J is TRBJ2-2, with D tentatively TRBD2 (6 bases). The sequence came from a man aged 18 to 30 in good health. Some clones in this sample may be carry-over from other donors' samples. The specimen was memory CD4+ T cells from PBMCs. Subset described: CD45RA-negative fraction. CDR3 residues: CASSVTGRGLNTGELFF. In nucleotides, the CDR3 is TGTGCCAGCAGCGTGACCGGGCGGGGACTTAACACCGGGGAGCTGTTTTTT. The full variable domain, completed using reference TRBV9 and TRBJ2-2, is DSGVTQTPKHLITATGQRVTLRCSPRSGDLSVYWYQQSLDQGLQFLIQYYNGEERAKGNILERFSAQQFPDLHSELNLSSLELGDSALYFCASSVTGRGLNTGELFFGEGSRLTVL.